The clone carrying this T cell receptor beta chain has at least ten counts. CDR1 is SQVTM and CDR2 is ANQGSEA in the germline V gene. This CDR3 is built from 14 residues. The V segment lost 3 bases and the J segment 0 bases; nucleotides outside the gene matches: 4. This sample was taken from a study of T-cell reconstitution after alpha-beta-depleted transplantation in children. Unique molecular identifiers were used in preparing the TCRbeta library. TCRdb analysed the PCR reads with MiXCR anew, one entry per CDR3 protein. This sample has approximately 590,000 distinct CDR3 sequences, with about 10% found just once.

The sequences come from PBMCs from the stem cell graft donor, collected from the stem cell graft. The genes are TRBV29-1 and TRBJ1-1; the match to TRBD1 covers 7 bases. The receptor comes from a human donor who donated a stem cell graft to a child with acute myeloid leukemia. The CDR3 nucleotides are TGCAGCGTTGAGGATAGGGGGCTGAACACTGAAGCTTTCTTT. Amino acids: CSVEDRGLNTEAFF.